The 31 T cell receptor beta chains below all came from one sample that was sequenced in a study of blood T cells in healthy people across ages. A second PCR of roughly 6 to 12 cycles used a sample-barcoded 5' primer and a J-beta primer mix. MiXCR, run by TCRdb on the 5' RACE reads, gives a single entry per CDR3 protein. The data show roughly 790,000 distinct CDR3 sequences, with approximately 43% seen just once and 20% to 25% held by the top ten. Sequencing used blood. The receptors here all came from a woman aged 60-75 years in good health.

Concerning this clonotype itself: A much larger clone differs by one base, so this may be a read error. This chain links TRBV29-1 with TRBJ2-5; weak D call: TRBD1 (6 bases). Trimming left V 8 bases short and J 7 bases short, with 14 bases between. Germline V CDR1 and CDR2: SQVTM, ANQGSEA. The CDR3 length is 11 residues. CDR3 region: CSPTEGVTQYF. The CDR3 region has the DNA TGCAGCCCTACTGAGGGGGTGACCCAGTACTTC.

The table lists this clonotype with many counts. The chain couples TRBV7-2 to TRBJ2-7; the match to TRBD2 covers 7 bases. CDR1 and CDR2 from the germline V gene are SGHTA and FQGNSA. V lost 5 bases to trimming and J lost 1 base; unmatched junction nucleotides: 5. CDR3 length: 14 amino acids. The CDR3, as DNA: TGTGCCAGCAGCGAGGCGGGAGTATCCTACGAGCAGTACTTC. As protein: CASSEAGVSYEQYF.

V and J are TRBV7-2 and TRBJ1-4, with D perhaps TRBD1 (6 bases). The germline CDR1 and CDR2 sequences are SGHTA and FQGNSA. V was clipped by 5 bases and J by 3 bases, with 13 bases between them. The CDR3 is made up of 15 amino acids. CDR3 amino acids: CASSDPKGANEKLFF. CDR3 sequence (DNA): TGTGCCAGCAGCGACCCGAAGGGGGCTAATGAAAAACTGTTTTTT.

The chain employs TRBV29-1 and TRBJ2-7, with TRBD1 identical over 10 bases. Germline assignment: CDR1 SQVTM and CDR2 ANQGSEA. The CDR3 is 13 amino acids. The CDR3 DNA is TGCGGCGCCGGGACAGGGGAGAATCGCGAGCAGTACTTC. Translation gives CGAGTGENREQYF.

Note on this clonotype: A much larger clone lies a single base off, so this may be a read error. V and J are TRBV29-1 and TRBJ2-3, with D possibly TRBD1 on 6 matching bases. The CDR3 consists of 10 residues. The V gene lost 2 bases and the J gene lost 14 bases, with 11 bases spanning the gap. Germline V gene sequence: CDR1 SQVTM, CDR2 ANQGSEA. The chain's CDR3 is CSVEYRVPYF. In nucleotides, the CDR3 is TGCAGCGTTGAATACAGGGTACCGTATTTT.

In this sample, this clonotype turned up once. For the CDR3, the DNA is TGTGCCAGCAGCCATGACAGGGGTGGAGGCATTCAGTACTTC. The encoded protein is CASSHDRGGGIQYF. The chain combines TRBV14 with TRBJ2-5, with 8 bases lining up with TRBD1. The J call could be wrong; TRBJ2-4 is a better fit for the DNA end. CDR3 length: 14 residues. Germline loops: CDR1 SGHDN, CDR2 FVKESK.

As regards this clonotype: Given the absence of the conserved phenylalanine or tryptophan at the CDR3 end, a read error is likely. It is unclear where the CDR3 begins or ends on the DNA, so no DNA is shown, and the CDR3 is as TCRdb lists it. The chain uses TRBV7-2 and TRBJ2-5; TRBD1 was called by the table and not checked on the DNA. The CDR3 adds up to 18 amino acids, both ends counted. CDR1 is SGHTA and CDR2 is FQGNSA in the germline V gene. The chain's CDR3 is CASSPRRSGAHGGYTFGS.

The chain couples TRBV20-1 to TRBJ2-7; possible D gene TRBD1, 5 bases. This CDR3 region has 12 residues. CDR1 DFQATT and CDR2 SNEGSKA come from the germline V gene (reference sequence). Trimming shortened V by 3 bases and J by 5 bases, and 11 bases separated the two germline ends. The CDR3 loop reads CSASDREDEQYF. CDR3 DNA: TGCAGTGCTAGTGACAGAGAAGACGAGCAGTACTTC.

This clonotype was found a few times. The chain couples TRBV21-1 to TRBJ2-3; the DNA was not compared with TRBD1, the D call given in the table. TRBV21-1 is listed as a pseudogene. The CDR3 spans 14 residues. The CDR3 DNA reads TGTGCCAGCAGCAGCGACAGGGTCACAGATACGCAGTATTTT. This encodes CASSSDRVTDTQYF.

V and J are TRBV3-1 and TRBJ2-4; maybe TRBD2 (7 bases). The J call is uncertain, as TRBJ2-7 better fits the DNA end. Germline CDR1 is LGHDT and CDR2 is YNNKEL (reference sequence). The CDR3 loop spans 15 amino acids. As DNA, the CDR3 is TGTGCCAGCAGCCGGGGGGGCGATGTAAGAATCGAGCAGTACTTC. The encoded protein is CASSRGGDVRIEQYF.

V usage is TRBV7-6 and J usage is TRBJ2-3; 8 nucleotides match TRBD1. This CDR3 is 15 amino acids long. CDR1 and CDR2 from the germline V gene are SGHVS and FNYEAQ. V lost 10 bases, J lost 3 bases, and 12 bases stayed unmatched. DNA of the CDR3: TGTGCCACCTCGACCAGGGGGCGGGGTACAGATACGCAGTATTTT. As protein: CATSTRGRGTDTQYF.

Concerning this clonotype: A much larger clone is a single base away; this may be a read error. This sequence joins TRBV4-3 and TRBJ2-3, with TRBD2 as a possible D gene (6 bases). Germline V gene data show CDR1 as LGHNA and CDR2 as YSLEER. This CDR3 contains 19 residues. V gave up 1 base and J gave up 2 bases, with 22 bases separating them. This chain's CDR3 is CASSQGKGWGSGPTDTQYF. DNA for the CDR3: TGCGCCAGCAGCCAAGGGAAAGGCTGGGGTAGCGGCCCCACAGATACGCAGTATTTT.

This clonotype was seen many times. The gene calls are TRBV29-1 and TRBJ2-3; the D gene could be TRBD1 or TRBD2 (5 bases each). The CDR3 loop spans 14 amino acids. CDR1 is SQVTM, CDR2 ANQGSEA, per germline. The V and J ends lost 4 bases and 4 bases respectively, with 15 bases between them. The CDR3, as DNA: TGCAGCGTTGGAGTCAACCGGGGCTCAGATACGCAGTATTTT. It encodes CSVGVNRGSDTQYF.

DNA for the CDR3: TGTGCCAGCAGCCATCCGTACAGGACCTACGAGCAGTACTTC. Its protein is CASSHPYRTYEQYF. The chain combines TRBV3-1 with TRBJ2-7; D might be TRBD1 (5 bases). Germline-derived CDR1 and CDR2 are LGHDT and YNNKEL (reference sequence). CDR3 size: 14 residues. Trimming removed 3 bases from V and 2 bases from J, with 11 bases in between.

The rearrangement links TRBV28 to TRBJ1-2, with a weak D call TRBD1 (6 bases). Germline loops: CDR1 MDHEN, CDR2 SYDVKM. Between the trimmed V and J ends, which lost 4 bases and 6 bases, there was a span of 21 bases. The CDR3 has 16 residues. CDR3 sequence reads: CASSSLGGQGMDGYTF. The CDR3 coding sequence is TGTGCCAGCAGTTCCCTCGGTGGTCAGGGGATGGATGGCTACACCTTC.

V usage is TRBV2 and J usage is TRBJ2-5; D gene uncertain. Near its end, the DNA agrees better with TRBJ2-1, so the J call may be wrong. The CDR3 spans 11 residues. Per the germline V gene, CDR1 is SNHLY and CDR2 is FYNNEI. The CDR3 spells CASNYQETQFF. CDR3 DNA sequence: TGTGCCAGCAATTACCAAGAGACCCAGTTCTTC.

The CDR3 here is CSASSGTDPLNIQYF. CDR3 nucleotides: TGCAGTGCTAGTTCCGGGACAGACCCATTAAACATTCAGTACTTC. This chain uses TRBV20-1 with TRBJ2-7; TRBD1 aligns across 7 bases. The J call is in doubt because the DNA end fits TRBJ2-4 better. Per germline, CDR1 DFQATT and CDR2 SNEGSKA (reference sequence). This CDR3 is built from 15 residues.

In the case of this clonotype: A much larger clone lies one base from this, so it may be a read error. This chain joins TRBV28 and TRBJ2-7; D call uncertain. The CDR3 loop spans 13 amino acids. The germline V gene has CDR1 MDHEN and CDR2 SYDVKM. CDR3 bases: TGTGTCAGCAGTAGGGCAGCTTCCTACGAGCAGTACTTC. The encoded protein is CVSSRAASYEQYF. Complete variable domain (other parts from reference TRBV28 and TRBJ2-7): DVKVTQSSRYLVKRTGEKVFLECVQDMDHENMFWYRQDPGLGLRLIYFSYDVKMKEKGDIPEGYSVSREKKERFSLILESASTNQTSMYLCVSSRAASYEQYFGPGTRLTVT.

This clonotype was seen a handful of times. The chain recombines TRBV20-1 with TRBJ2-5; TRBD2 matches 9 bases. The CDR3 has 16 amino acids. Trimming cost V 5 bases and J 9 bases; bases outside gene matches: 19. Germline lookup yields CDR1 DFQATT and CDR2 SNEGSKA (reference sequence). This CDR3 reads CSALTTGTSPHGAQYF. The CDR3 DNA reads as TGCAGTGCTTTGACCACCGGGACTAGCCCTCACGGGGCCCAGTACTTC.

This clonotype was recorded at least ten times. In DNA, the CDR3 is TGTGCCAGCAGCTACCCTCTGGGGACCCAGTACTTC. This codes for CASSYPLGTQYF. The rearrangement uses TRBV7-7 and TRBJ2-5; D gene ambiguous. The CDR3 covers 12 residues. V was trimmed by 4 bases and J by 7 bases, leaving 10 bases between them. CDR1 is SSHAT, CDR2 FNYEAQ, per germline (reference sequence). Full variable domain (remainder filled in from reference TRBV7-7 and TRBJ2-5): GAGVSQSPRYKVTKRGQDVTLRCDPISSHATLYWYQQALGQGPEFLTYFNYEAQPDKSGLPSDRFSAERPEGSISTLTIQRTEQRDSAMYRCASSYPLGTQYFGPGTRLLVL.

The genes are TRBV7-9 and TRBJ2-1; 14 nucleotides line up with TRBD2. With 0 bases clipped from V and 5 bases from J, the junction kept 12 bases outside the gene matches. This CDR3 has 20 amino acids. Germline V gene sequence: CDR1 SEHNR, CDR2 FQNEAQ (reference sequence). The chain's CDR3 is CASSLARGTSGSKINNEQFF. CDR3 DNA: TGTGCCAGCAGCTTAGCGCGGGGGACTAGCGGGAGCAAGATCAACAATGAGCAGTTCTTC.

A note on this clonotype: One end of the junction is discordant with germline, which a read error may explain. The V gene is TRBV24-1, the J gene TRBJ2-1; 11 bases map to TRBD1. The CDR3 contains 18 residues. Looked up from germline, CDR1 is KGHDR and CDR2 is SFDVKD. The CDR3 DNA reads as TGTGCCGCCAGTGATCCTACCACCGGGACAGGGGGTCTCAATGAGCAGTTCTTC. Translation gives CAASDPTTGTGGLNEQFF.

This clonotype was counted ten times or more. V usage is TRBV3-1 and J usage is TRBJ2-3, with 14 bases fitting TRBD2. With V trimmed by 3 bases and J by 8 bases, 13 bases remained unmatched. The CDR3 loop spans 18 amino acids. Per the germline V gene, CDR1 is LGHDT and CDR2 is YNNKEL (reference sequence). For the CDR3, the DNA is TGTGCCAGCAGCCAGCCAGGCCCTAGGACTAGCGGGAGGAGTACGCAGTATTTT. It yields the protein CASSQPGPRTSGRSTQYF.

V gene TRBV6-2 or TRBV6-3 combines with J gene TRBJ1-4; TRBD1 matches 9 bases. V gave up 5 bases and J gave up 0 bases; unmatched junction bases: 4. This CDR3 comprises 16 residues. The germline gives CDR1 MNHEY, CDR2 SVGEGT. CDR3 DNA sequence: TGTGCCAGCAGTGTCGGACAGGGGTCAACTAATGAAAAACTGTTTTTT. It codes for CASSVGQGSTNEKLFF.

The rearrangement links TRBV4-2 to TRBJ2-1, with 13 bases aligning to TRBD2. The CDR3 has 17 residues. Losses at the gene ends were 4 bases for V and 8 bases for J; bases not matched to a gene: 11. The germline CDR1 and CDR2 sequences are LGHNA and YNFKEQ. The CDR3 protein is CASSPTVTSGRLDEQFF. CDR3 nucleotide sequence: TGTGCCAGCAGCCCAACCGTGACTAGCGGGAGGTTGGATGAGCAGTTCTTC.

This clonotype was found a few times. The chain recombines TRBV4-3 with TRBJ2-6, with D hard to call. The ends were cut back, 1 base at V and 4 bases at J, with 23 bases in the middle. There are 20 residues in the CDR3. Per germline, CDR1 LGHNA and CDR2 YSLEER. The chain's CDR3 is CASSQVASGVPLGGANVLTF. For the CDR3, the DNA is TGCGCCAGCAGCCAAGTTGCCAGTGGGGTTCCCCTCGGGGGGGCCAACGTCCTGACTTTC.

As to this clonotype: A much bigger clone sits one base away, suggesting this may be a read error. The rearrangement links TRBV3-1 to TRBJ1-2; D remains unclear. This CDR3 contains 14 residues. CDR1 is LGHDT and CDR2 is YNNKEL in the germline V gene (reference sequence). The CDR3 is CDSSQDGANYGYTF. The CDR3 nucleotides read TGTGACAGCAGCCAAGATGGAGCTAACTATGGCTACACCTTC.

Many counts were recorded for this clonotype. The chain combines TRBV7-2 with TRBJ2-7, with D possibly TRBD1 on 6 matching bases. This CDR3 has 14 residues. CDR1 and CDR2 from the germline V gene are SGHTA and FQGNSA. V was clipped by 2 bases and J by 2 bases, with 10 bases between them. The chain's CDR3 is CASSLTDRAYEQYF. The CDR3 DNA reads as TGTGCCAGCAGCTTAACGGACAGAGCCTACGAGCAGTACTTC.

The rearrangement uses TRBV7-3 and TRBJ2-3; tentatively, D is TRBD2 (7 bases). Germline V CDR1 and CDR2: SGHTA, FQGTGA. There are 15 residues in the CDR3. V lost 5 bases and J lost 4, with 16 bases in between. CDR3 bases: TGTGCCAGCAGCCCAAGTCGGGGGGCGGCAGATACGCAGTATTTT. This sequence encodes CASSPSRGAADTQYF.

The rearrangement links TRBV20-1 to TRBJ2-7; 7 bases fit TRBD2. Germline CDR1 reads DFQATT; CDR2 reads SNEGSKA (reference sequence). V shed 0 bases, J shed 4 bases, and the junction held 6 bases outside the gene matches. This CDR3 has 14 amino acids. The CDR3, as DNA: TGCAGTGCTAGAGAAGCGGGACGAGATTACGAGCAGTACTTC. This gives the protein CSAREAGRDYEQYF.

The rearrangement uses TRBV20-1 and TRBJ2-2; TRBD2 agrees at 9 bases. Germline CDR1 is DFQATT and CDR2 is SNEGSKA (reference sequence). V lost 0 bases and J lost 1; bases outside the gene matches: 3. This CDR3 region has 16 residues. The CDR3 coding sequence is TGCAGTGCTAGAGATTTGACTAGCGGGAACACCGGGGAGCTGTTTTTT. This translates into CSARDLTSGNTGELFF.